This T cell receptor beta chain derives from a study of cytomegalovirus exposure and HLA in healthy donors. This clone was found a few times. The length of the CDR3 is 14 residues. The germline V gene has CDR1 SGHVS and CDR2 FQNEAQ. V gave up 0 bases and J gave up 4 bases, with 7 bases separating them. 60 Vbeta and 13 Jbeta primers were used in PCR. Libraries were prepared by immunoSEQ multiplex PCR; TCRdb keeps only in-frame clonotypes and omits some of them. This sample has tens of thousands of clones, with about 67% found just once. The J gene is TRBJ1-5, the V gene TRBV7-8; no clear D gene. This sequence originates from a man aged 30-40 years in good health and CMV-seronegative. Sequences were obtained from PBMCs. The CDR3 loop is CASSLAFRNQPQHF. CDR3 in DNA: TGTGCCAGCAGCTTAGCTTTTCGGAATCAGCCCCAGCATTTT.